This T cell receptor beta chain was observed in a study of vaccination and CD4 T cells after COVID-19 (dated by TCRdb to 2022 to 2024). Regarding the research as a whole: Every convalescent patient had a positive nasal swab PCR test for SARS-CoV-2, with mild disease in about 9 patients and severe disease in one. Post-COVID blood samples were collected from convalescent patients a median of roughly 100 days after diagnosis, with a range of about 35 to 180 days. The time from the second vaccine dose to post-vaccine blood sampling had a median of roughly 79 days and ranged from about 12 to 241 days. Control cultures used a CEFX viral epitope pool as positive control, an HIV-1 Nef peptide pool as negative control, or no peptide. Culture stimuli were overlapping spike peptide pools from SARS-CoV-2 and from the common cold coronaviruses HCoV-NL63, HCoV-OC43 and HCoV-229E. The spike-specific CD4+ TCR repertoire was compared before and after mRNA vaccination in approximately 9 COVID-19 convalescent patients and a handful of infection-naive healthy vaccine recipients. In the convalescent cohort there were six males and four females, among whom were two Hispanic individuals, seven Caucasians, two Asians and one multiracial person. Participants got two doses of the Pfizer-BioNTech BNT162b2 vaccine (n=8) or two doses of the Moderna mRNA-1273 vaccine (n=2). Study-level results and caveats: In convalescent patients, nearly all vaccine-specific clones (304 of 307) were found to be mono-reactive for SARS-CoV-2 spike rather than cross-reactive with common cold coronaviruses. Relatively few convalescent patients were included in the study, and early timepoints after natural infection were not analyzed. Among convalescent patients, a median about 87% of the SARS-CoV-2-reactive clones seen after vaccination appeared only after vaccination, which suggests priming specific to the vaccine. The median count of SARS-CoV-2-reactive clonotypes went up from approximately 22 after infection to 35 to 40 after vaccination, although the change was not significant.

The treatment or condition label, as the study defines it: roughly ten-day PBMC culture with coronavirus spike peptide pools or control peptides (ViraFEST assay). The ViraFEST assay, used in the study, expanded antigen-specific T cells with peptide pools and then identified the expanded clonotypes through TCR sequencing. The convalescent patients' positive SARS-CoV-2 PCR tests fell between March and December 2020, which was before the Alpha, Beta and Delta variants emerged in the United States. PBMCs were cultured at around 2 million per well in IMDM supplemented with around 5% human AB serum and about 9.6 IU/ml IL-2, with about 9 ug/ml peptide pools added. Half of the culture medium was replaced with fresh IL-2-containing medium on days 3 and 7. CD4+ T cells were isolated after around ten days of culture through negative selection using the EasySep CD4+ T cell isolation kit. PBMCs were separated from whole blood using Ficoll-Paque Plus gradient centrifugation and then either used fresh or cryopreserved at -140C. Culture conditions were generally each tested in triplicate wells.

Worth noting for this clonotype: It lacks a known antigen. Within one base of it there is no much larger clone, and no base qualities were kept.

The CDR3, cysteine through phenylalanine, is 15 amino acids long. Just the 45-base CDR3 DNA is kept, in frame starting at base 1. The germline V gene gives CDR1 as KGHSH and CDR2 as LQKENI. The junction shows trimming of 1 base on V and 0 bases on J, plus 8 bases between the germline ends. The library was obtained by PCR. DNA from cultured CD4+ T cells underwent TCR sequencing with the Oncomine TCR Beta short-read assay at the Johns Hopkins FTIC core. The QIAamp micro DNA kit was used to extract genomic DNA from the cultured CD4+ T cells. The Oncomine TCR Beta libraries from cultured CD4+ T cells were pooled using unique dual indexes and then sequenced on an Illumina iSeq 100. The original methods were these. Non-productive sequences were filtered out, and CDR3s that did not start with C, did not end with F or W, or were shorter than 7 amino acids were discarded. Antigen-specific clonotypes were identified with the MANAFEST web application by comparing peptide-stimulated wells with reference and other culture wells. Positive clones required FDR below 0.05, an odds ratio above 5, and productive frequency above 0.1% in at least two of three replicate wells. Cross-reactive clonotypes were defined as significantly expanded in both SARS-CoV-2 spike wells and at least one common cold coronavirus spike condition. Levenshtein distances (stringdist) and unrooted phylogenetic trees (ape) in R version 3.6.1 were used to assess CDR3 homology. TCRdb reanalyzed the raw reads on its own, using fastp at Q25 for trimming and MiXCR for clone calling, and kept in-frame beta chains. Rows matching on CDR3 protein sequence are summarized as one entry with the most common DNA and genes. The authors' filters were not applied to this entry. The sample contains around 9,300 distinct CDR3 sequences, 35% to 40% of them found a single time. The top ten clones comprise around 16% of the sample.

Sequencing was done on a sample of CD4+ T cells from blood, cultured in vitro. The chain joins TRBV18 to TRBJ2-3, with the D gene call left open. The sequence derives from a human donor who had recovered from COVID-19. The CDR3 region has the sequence CASSPQPTSTDTQYF. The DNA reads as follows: TGTGCCAGCTCACCACAGCCCACGAGCACAGATACGCAGTATTTT.